This TCR beta chain was documented in a study of T cells in women clearing cervical HPV infection. Study background: Case blood was drawn when the lesion was first found; control blood after infection became undetectable. Case blood was drawn a median approximately 150 days after lesion detection.

This CDR3 comprises 12 residues. Germline lookup yields CDR1 SEHNR and CDR2 FQNEAQ (reference sequence). Some clones are missing from TCRdb's copy, which holds only in-frame ones; the method was immunoSEQ multiplex PCR. The sample has about 34,000 clones. A note on this clone: The CDR3 goes on 3 residues after the read ends, and that part is filled in from the germline J gene.

This sequence was found in a woman between 18 and 69 years old with a cervical HPV16 infection that either progressed to CIN3+ or cleared (not recorded which). The rearrangement uses TRBV7-9 and TRBJ1-1; D may be TRBD1 (6 bases). The sample comprised blood buffy coat. The part of the CDR3 DNA that was read is TGTGCCAGCAGCCAAACAGGGAAAGGA. It specifies CASSQTGKG. The entire CDR3 sequence reads CASSQTGKGAFF.